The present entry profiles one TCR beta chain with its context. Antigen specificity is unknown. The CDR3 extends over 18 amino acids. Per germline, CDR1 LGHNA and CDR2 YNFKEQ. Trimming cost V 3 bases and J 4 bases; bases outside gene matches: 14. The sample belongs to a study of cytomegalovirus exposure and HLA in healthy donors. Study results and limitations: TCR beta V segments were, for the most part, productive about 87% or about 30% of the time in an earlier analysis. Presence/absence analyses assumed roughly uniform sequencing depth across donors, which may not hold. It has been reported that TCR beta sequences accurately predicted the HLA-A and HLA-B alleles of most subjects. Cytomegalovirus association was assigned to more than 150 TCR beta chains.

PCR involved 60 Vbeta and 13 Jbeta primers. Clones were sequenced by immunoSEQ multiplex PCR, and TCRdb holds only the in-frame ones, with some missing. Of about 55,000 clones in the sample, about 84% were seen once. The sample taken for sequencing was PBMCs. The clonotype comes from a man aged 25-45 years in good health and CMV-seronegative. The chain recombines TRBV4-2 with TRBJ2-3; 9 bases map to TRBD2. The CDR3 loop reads CASSQDPFTAGGSDTQYF. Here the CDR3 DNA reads TGTGCCAGCAGCCAGGATCCCTTCACAGCGGGAGGATCAGATACGCAGTATTTT.